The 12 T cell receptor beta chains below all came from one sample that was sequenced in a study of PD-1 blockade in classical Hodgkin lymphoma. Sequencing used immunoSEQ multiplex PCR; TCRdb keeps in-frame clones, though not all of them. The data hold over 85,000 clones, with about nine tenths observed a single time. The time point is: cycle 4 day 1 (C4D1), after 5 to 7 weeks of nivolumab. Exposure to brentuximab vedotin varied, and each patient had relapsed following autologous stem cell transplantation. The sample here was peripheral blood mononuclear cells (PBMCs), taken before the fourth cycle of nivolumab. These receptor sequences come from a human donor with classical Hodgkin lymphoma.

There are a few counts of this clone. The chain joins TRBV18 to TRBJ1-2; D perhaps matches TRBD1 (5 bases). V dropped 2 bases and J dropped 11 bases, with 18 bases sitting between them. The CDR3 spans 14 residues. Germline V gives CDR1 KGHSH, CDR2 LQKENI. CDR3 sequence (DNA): TGTGCCAGCTCACCAAGCGGAAGGGAGAGGGGATACACCTTC. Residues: CASSPSGRERGYTF. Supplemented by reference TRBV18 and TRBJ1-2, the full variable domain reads NAGVMQNPRHLVRRRGQEARLRCSPMKGHSHVYWYRQLPEEGLKFMVYLQKENIIDESGMPKERFSAEFPKEGPSILRIQQVVRGDSAAYFCASSPSGRERGYTFGSGTRLTVV.

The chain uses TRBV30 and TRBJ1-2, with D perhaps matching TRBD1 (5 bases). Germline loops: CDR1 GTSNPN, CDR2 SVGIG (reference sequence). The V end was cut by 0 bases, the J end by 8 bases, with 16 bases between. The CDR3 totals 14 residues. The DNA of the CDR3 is TGTGCCTGGAGTGTCGCGACAGCCTGGCGGGGCTACACCTTC. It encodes CAWSVATAWRGYTF. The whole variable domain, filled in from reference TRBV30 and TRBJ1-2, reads SQTIHQWPATLVQPVGSPLSLECTVEGTSNPNLYWYRQAAGRGLQLLFYSVGIGQISSEVPQNLSASRPQDRQFILSSKKLLLSDSGFYLCAWSVATAWRGYTFGSGTRLTVV.

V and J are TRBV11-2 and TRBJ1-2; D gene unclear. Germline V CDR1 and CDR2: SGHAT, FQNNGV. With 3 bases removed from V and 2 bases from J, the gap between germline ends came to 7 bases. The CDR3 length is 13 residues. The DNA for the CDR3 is TGTGCCAGCAGCTTGGGAGGAAACTATGGCTACACCTTC. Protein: CASSLGGNYGYTF.

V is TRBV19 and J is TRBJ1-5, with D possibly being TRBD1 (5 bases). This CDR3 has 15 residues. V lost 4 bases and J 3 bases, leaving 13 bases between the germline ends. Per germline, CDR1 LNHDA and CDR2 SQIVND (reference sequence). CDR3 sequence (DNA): TGTGCCAGTAGTACCACCGACAGAGACAATCAGCCCCAGCATTTT. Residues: CASSTTDRDNQPQHF.

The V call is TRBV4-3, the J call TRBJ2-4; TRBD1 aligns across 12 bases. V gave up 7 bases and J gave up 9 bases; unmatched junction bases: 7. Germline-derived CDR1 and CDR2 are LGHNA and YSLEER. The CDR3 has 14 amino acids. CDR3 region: CASTGDRGRGIQYF. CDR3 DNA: TGCGCCAGCACCGGGGACAGGGGGCGCGGCATTCAGTACTTC.

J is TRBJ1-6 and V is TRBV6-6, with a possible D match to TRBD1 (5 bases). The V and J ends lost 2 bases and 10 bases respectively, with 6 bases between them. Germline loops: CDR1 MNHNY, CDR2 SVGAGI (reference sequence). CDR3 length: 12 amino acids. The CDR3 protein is CASSYRDSPLHF. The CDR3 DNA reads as TGTGCCAGCAGTTACCGGGACTCACCCCTCCACTTT.

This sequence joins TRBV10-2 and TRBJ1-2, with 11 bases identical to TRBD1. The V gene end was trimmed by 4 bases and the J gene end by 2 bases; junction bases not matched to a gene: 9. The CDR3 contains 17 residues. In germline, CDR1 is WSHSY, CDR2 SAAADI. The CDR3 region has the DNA TGCGCCAGCAGTGCCCCGGACAGGGGGCTTATAAACTATGGCTACACCTTC. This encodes CASSAPDRGLINYGYTF.

The CDR3 region has the DNA TGTGCCAGCAGTTACGGGTTCGCAATCCCGAACGAGCAGTACTTC. Amino acid sequence: CASSYGFAIPNEQYF. V and J are TRBV6-5 and TRBJ2-7; the D is unclear. The ends were cut back, 2 bases at V and 5 bases at J, with 16 bases in the middle. Germline V gene sequence: CDR1 MNHEY, CDR2 SVGAGI. This CDR3 has 15 amino acids.

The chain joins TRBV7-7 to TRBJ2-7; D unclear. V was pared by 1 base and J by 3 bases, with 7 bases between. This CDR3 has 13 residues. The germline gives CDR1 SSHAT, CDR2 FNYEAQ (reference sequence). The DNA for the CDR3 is TGTGCCAGCAGCTTAGGGGCAGACTACGAGCAGTACTTC. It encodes CASSLGADYEQYF.

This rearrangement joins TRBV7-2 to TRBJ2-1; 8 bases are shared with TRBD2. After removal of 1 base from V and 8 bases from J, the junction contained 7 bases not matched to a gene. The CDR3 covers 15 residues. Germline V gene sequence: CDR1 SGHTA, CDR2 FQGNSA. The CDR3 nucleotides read TGTGCCAGCAGCTTAGGGTCCGGGACTAGATATGAGCAGTTCTTC. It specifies CASSLGSGTRYEQFF.

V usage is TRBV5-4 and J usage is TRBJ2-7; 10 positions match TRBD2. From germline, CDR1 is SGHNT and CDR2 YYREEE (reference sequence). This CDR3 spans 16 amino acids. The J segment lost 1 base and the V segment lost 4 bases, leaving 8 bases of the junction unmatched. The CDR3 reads CASSARSGGVSYEQYF. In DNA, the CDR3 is TGTGCCAGCAGCGCCAGGAGCGGGGGGGTATCCTACGAGCAGTACTTC.

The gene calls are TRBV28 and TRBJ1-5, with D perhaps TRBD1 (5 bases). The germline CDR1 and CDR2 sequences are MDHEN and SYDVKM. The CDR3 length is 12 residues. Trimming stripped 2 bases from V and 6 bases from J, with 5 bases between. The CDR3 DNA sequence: TGTGCCAGCAGTTTAGACAGTCAGCCCCAGCATTTT. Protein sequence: CASSLDSQPQHF.